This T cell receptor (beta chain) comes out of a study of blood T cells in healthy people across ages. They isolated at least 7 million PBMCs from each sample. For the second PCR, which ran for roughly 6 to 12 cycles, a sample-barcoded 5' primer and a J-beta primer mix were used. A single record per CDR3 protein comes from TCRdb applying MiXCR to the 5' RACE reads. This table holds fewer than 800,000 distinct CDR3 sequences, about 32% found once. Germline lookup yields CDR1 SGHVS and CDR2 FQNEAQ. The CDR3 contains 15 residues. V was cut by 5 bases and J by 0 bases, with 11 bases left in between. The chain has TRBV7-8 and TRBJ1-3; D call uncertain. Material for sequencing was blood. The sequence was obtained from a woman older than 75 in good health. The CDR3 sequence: CASSPTPASGNTIYF. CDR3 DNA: TGTGCCAGCAGCCCGACACCAGCCTCTGGAAACACCATATATTTT.